The next 32 T cell receptor beta chains were all read from a single sample in a study of cytomegalovirus exposure and HLA in healthy donors. Use of 60 Vbeta and 13 Jbeta primers characterized the PCR. Assay: immunoSEQ multiplex PCR; the TCRdb copy retains only in-frame clones and omits some. The profile shows about 89,000 clones, around a tenth of them singletons. Material for sequencing was PBMCs. The receptors derive from a man aged 50-59 years in good health and CMV-seropositive.

The chain links TRBV20-1 to TRBJ2-7; tentative D call: TRBD2 (5 bases). The V end was cut by 3 bases, the J end by 9 bases, with 12 bases between. The CDR3 loop spans 11 amino acids. Germline V CDR1 and CDR2: DFQATT, SNEGSKA (reference sequence). CDR3 nucleotide sequence: TGCAGTGCTAGTTTGGGAGAGGTGCAGTACTTC. Translating gives CSASLGEVQYF.

The V call is TRBV7-3, the J call TRBJ2-1; no firm D call. Germline V gene data show CDR1 as SGHTA and CDR2 as FQGTGA. The CDR3 length is 13 residues. Between the trimmed V and J ends, which lost 5 bases and 4 bases, there was a span of 9 bases. CDR3: CASSRDSYNEQFF. CDR3 nucleotide sequence: TGTGCCAGCAGCCGTGACTCGTACAATGAGCAGTTCTTC.

This clone has only a few counts. The rearrangement links TRBV7-2 to TRBJ2-7; D not resolved. Germline V gene data show CDR1 as SGHTA and CDR2 as FQGNSA. V lost 2 bases to trimming and J lost 1 base, with 21 bases between them. This CDR3 region has 18 residues. The CDR3 loop is CASSLFRFPRSQSYEQYF. As DNA, the CDR3 is TGTGCCAGCAGCTTATTCCGCTTCCCTCGGTCCCAATCCTACGAGCAGTACTTC.

The J gene is TRBJ2-1, the V gene TRBV27; 12 positions agree with TRBD2. The CDR3 covers 15 residues. The ends lost 6 bases at V and 8 bases at J; junction bases unmatched: 8. Germline V gene lookup returns CDR1 MNHEY and CDR2 SMNVEV (reference sequence). This CDR3 is CASRPMGLAGDEQFF. In DNA form, the CDR3 reads TGTGCCAGCAGGCCGATGGGACTAGCGGGCGATGAGCAGTTCTTC.

In this sample, this clone turned up a few times. The J gene is TRBJ2-5, the V gene TRBV5-4; the D gene is possibly TRBD1 (5 bases). The germline V gene encodes CDR1 SGHNT and CDR2 YYREEE (reference sequence). The CDR3 contains 14 residues. Trimming pared 1 base from V and 4 bases from J, leaving 11 bases between. The CDR3 sequence: CASSLLATGETQYF. The DNA for the CDR3 is TGTGCCAGCAGCTTGCTTGCTACAGGAGAGACCCAGTACTTC.

This clone was seen a few times. The chain has TRBV7-2 and TRBJ2-3, with 10 bases aligning to TRBD2. From germline, CDR1 is SGHTA and CDR2 FQGNSA. The CDR3 runs to 14 residues. The ends lost 7 bases at V and 4 bases at J; junction bases unmatched: 5. The CDR3 reads CASIQLAGSDTQYF. The DNA of the CDR3 is TGTGCCAGCATCCAACTAGCGGGATCAGATACGCAGTATTTT.

This clone was counted only a few times. The chain couples TRBV5-1 to TRBJ1-1; 8 bases map to TRBD1. V lost 4 bases, J lost 8 bases, and 4 bases stayed unmatched. The germline V gene has CDR1 SGHRS and CDR2 YFSETQ. This CDR3 is built from 12 residues. CDR3 coding DNA: TGCGCCAGCAGCCCAGGACAGGGCGAAGCTTTCTTT. Amino acid sequence: CASSPGQGEAFF. Filled out from reference TRBV5-1 and TRBJ1-1, the complete variable domain reads KAGVTQTPRYLIKTRGQQVTLSCSPISGHRSVSWYQQTPGQGLQFLFEYFSETQRNKGNFPGRFSGRQFSNSRSEMNVSTLELGDSALYLCASSPGQGEAFFGQGTRLTVV.

This clone has more than one count but fewer than ten. The J gene is TRBJ2-7, the V gene TRBV19; 9 bases are a match to TRBD2. Germline assignment: CDR1 LNHDA and CDR2 SQIVND (reference sequence). Trimming removed 2 bases from V and 1 base from J; junction bases left unmatched: 0. This CDR3 contains 14 residues. CDR3: CASSITSGSYEQYF. The CDR3 nucleotides are TGTGCCAGTAGTATAACTAGCGGGTCCTACGAGCAGTACTTC.

This sequence joins TRBV7-2 and TRBJ1-1, with D perhaps matching TRBD1 (5 bases). V lost 5 bases, J lost 6 bases, and 13 bases lay in between. The CDR3 consists of 13 residues. From germline, CDR1 is SGHTA and CDR2 FQGNSA. CDR3 sequence: CASSPTRQSEAFF. The CDR3 DNA sequence: TGTGCCAGCAGCCCAACCCGACAGTCTGAAGCTTTCTTT.

The sample holds a few counts of this clone. V and J are TRBV30 and TRBJ2-1; 11 bases are a match to TRBD2. Trimming took 8 bases from V and 0 from J; bases not matched to a gene: 18. Germline V gene sequence: CDR1 GTSNPN, CDR2 SVGIG (reference sequence). The length of the CDR3 is 19 residues. In DNA form, the CDR3 reads TGTGCCCAAGGGCAGGTAGCGGGAGGGCCCCTCGGCTCCTACAATGAGCAGTTCTTC. Its translation: CAQGQVAGGPLGSYNEQFF.

This sequence joins TRBV15 and TRBJ2-5; 14 positions agree with TRBD2. The DNA end is a closer match to TRBJ2-7, so the J assignment may be wrong. CDR1 LNHNV and CDR2 YYDKDF come from the germline V gene (reference sequence). The CDR3 covers 19 residues. This CDR3 reads CATLVFPGLAGVGQYEQYF. CDR3 nucleotide sequence: TGTGCCACCCTTGTCTTCCCGGGACTAGCGGGAGTAGGCCAATACGAGCAGTACTTC.

This clone was detected only a few times. The chain joins TRBV27 to TRBJ2-2; tentatively, D is TRBD2 (5 bases). Germline V gives CDR1 MNHEY, CDR2 SMNVEV (reference sequence). The CDR3 runs to 15 residues. Deletions cut 6 bases from V and 5 bases from J, with 16 bases between. CDR3 in DNA: TGTGCCAGCAGGGATAACCCCCGCGGGACCGGGGAGCTGTTTTTT. Protein: CASRDNPRGTGELFF.

The chain couples TRBV9 to TRBJ2-3, with D possibly TRBD2 on 6 matching bases. CDR1 SGDLS and CDR2 YYNGEE come from the germline V gene. This CDR3 is 14 amino acids long. Trimming shortened V by 2 bases and J by 4 bases, and 11 bases separated the two germline ends. This CDR3 is CASSVDGRADTQYF. Written as DNA, the CDR3 is TGTGCCAGCAGCGTCGACGGGAGAGCAGATACGCAGTATTTT.

This clone was seen a few times. The chain joins TRBV28 to TRBJ1-4, with a tentative D call TRBD1 (6 bases). V gave up 5 bases and J gave up 9 bases, with 10 bases separating them. Per the germline V gene, CDR1 is MDHEN and CDR2 is SYDVKM. There are 12 residues in the CDR3. The CDR3 bases are TGTGCCAGCAGTCTCGGACAGCAAAAACTGTTTTTT. Translated: CASSLGQQKLFF.

This sequence joins TRBV18 and TRBJ2-5; D is possibly TRBD2 (6 bases). CDR1 is KGHSH, CDR2 LQKENI, per germline. Trimming shortened V by 2 bases and J by 0 bases, and 10 bases separated the two germline ends. The CDR3 has 15 residues. The CDR3 sequence is CASSPVRGDQETQYF. For the CDR3, the DNA is TGTGCCAGCTCACCAGTTCGCGGGGACCAAGAGACCCAGTACTTC.

This clone turned up a few times. J is TRBJ2-5 and V is TRBV7-3; D may be TRBD2 (5 bases). CDR1 and CDR2 (germline): SGHTA, FQGTGA. V dropped 5 bases and J dropped 3 bases, with 10 bases sitting between them. The CDR3 extends over 13 amino acids. The CDR3 nucleotides read TGTGCCAGCAGCCGGGGTGGGGAAGAGACCCAGTACTTC. Translating gives CASSRGGEETQYF.

This chain links TRBV6-1 with TRBJ2-1; a possible D gene is TRBD1 (10 bases). The CDR3 covers 20 residues. Germline V gives CDR1 MNHNS, CDR2 SASEGT. Trimming left V 4 bases short and J 9 bases short, with 34 bases between. Here the CDR3 DNA reads TGTGCCAGCAGTGCCTGGACAGGGGGTGATGGCGGGAGGGCCTTTATTGAGCAGTTCTTC. Protein product: CASSAWTGGDGGRAFIEQFF.

The V call is TRBV15, the J call TRBJ2-7; a weak D match, TRBD2 (7 bases). This CDR3 comprises 13 residues. V was clipped by 8 bases and J by 1 base, with 12 bases between them. Germline V CDR1 and CDR2: LNHNV, YYDKDF (reference sequence). The CDR3 bases are TGTGCCACCCAGCGGGACACTTCCTACGAGCAGTACTTC. It is translated as CATQRDTSYEQYF.

In this sample, this clone turned up a few times. The chain has TRBV4-1 and TRBJ2-2; D unclear. Germline CDR1 reads MGHRA; CDR2 reads YSYEKL. With 4 bases removed from V and 1 base from J, the gap between germline ends came to 4 bases. The CDR3 spans 13 residues. The CDR3 DNA reads as TGCGCCAGCAGCCCAGTGAACACCGGGGAGCTGTTTTTT. As protein: CASSPVNTGELFF.

Notes on this clone: Other DNA sequences in this sample translate to the same CDR3. The V gene is TRBV19, the J gene TRBJ1-5; no clear D gene. Per germline, CDR1 LNHDA and CDR2 SQIVND (reference sequence). V gave up 3 bases and J gave up 2 bases, with 5 bases separating them. The CDR3 extends over 13 amino acids. DNA for the CDR3: TGTGCCAGTAGTATCGGGGGCAATCAGCCCCAGCATTTT. It yields the protein CASSIGGNQPQHF.

The gene calls are TRBV19 and TRBJ1-4; tentative D call: TRBD1 (5 bases). Germline V gene sequence: CDR1 LNHDA, CDR2 SQIVND (reference sequence). The CDR3 totals 15 residues. Between the trimmed V and J ends, which lost 5 bases and 8 bases, there was a span of 18 bases. CDR3 sequence reads: CASSVRDGGREKLFF. The DNA for the CDR3 is TGTGCCAGTAGTGTCCGGGACGGAGGGAGGGAAAAACTGTTTTTT.

This clone turned up a few times. This chain connects TRBV6-6 to TRBJ2-2, with TRBD1 matching over 9 bases. V was clipped by 6 bases and J by 8 bases; unmatched bases: 7. CDR1 and CDR2 from the germline V gene are MNHNY and SVGAGI (reference sequence). The CDR3 is made up of 14 amino acids. In nucleotides, the CDR3 is TGTGCCAGCAGACAGACAGGGGGTCCGGGGGAGCTGTTTTTT. Protein: CASRQTGGPGELFF.

This clone was detected only a few times. The chain employs TRBV5-6 and TRBJ1-1; 11 nucleotides match TRBD1. The trim removed 2 bases at V and 4 bases at J, leaving 4 bases unmatched. This CDR3 spans 15 amino acids. Looked up from germline, CDR1 is SGHDT and CDR2 is YYEEEE. CDR3 DNA: TGTGCCAGCAGCTTCCGTGGGACAGGGGGCACTGAAGCTTTCTTT. Its translation is CASSFRGTGGTEAFF.

The chain uses TRBV29-1 and TRBJ2-7, with 12 bases that match TRBD1. CDR3 length: 15 residues. The germline gives CDR1 SQVTM, CDR2 ANQGSEA. With V trimmed by 6 bases and J by 3 bases, 9 bases remained unmatched. CDR3 residues: CSVPGTGGAFYEQYF. As DNA, the CDR3 is TGCAGCGTACCCGGGACAGGGGGCGCGTTCTACGAGCAGTACTTC.

CDR3 sequence reads: CAWRKDRVTGNTIYF. The CDR3 DNA sequence: TGTGCCTGGAGGAAGGACAGGGTAACTGGAAACACCATATATTTT. The chain uses TRBV30 and TRBJ1-3; 8 bases fit TRBD1. Germline-derived CDR1 and CDR2 are GTSNPN and SVGIG (reference sequence). CDR3 length: 15 amino acids. Unmatched junction bases numbered 6, after V lost 3 bases and J lost 2 bases.

This clone was seen repeatedly, ten times or more. The chain has TRBV5-8 and TRBJ1-1; 7 bases map to TRBD1. Losses at the gene ends were 3 bases for V and 3 bases for J; bases not matched to a gene: 8. The CDR3 is 15 residues long. CDR1 is SGHTS and CDR2 is YDEGEE in the germline V gene. The CDR3 loop is CASSYEGGGYTEAFF. CDR3 in DNA: TGTGCCAGCAGCTATGAAGGGGGCGGGTACACTGAAGCTTTCTTT.

The chain is built from TRBV30 and TRBJ1-1; D ambiguous. CDR3 size: 14 residues. The V end lost 4 bases, the J end lost 3 bases, and 15 bases lay between the germline ends. Germline CDR1 GTSNPN, CDR2 SVGIG (reference sequence). The CDR3 DNA sequence: TGTGCCTGGAAATTCGGAAATCGGGACACTGAAGCTTTCTTT. Amino acid sequence: CAWKFGNRDTEAFF.

The chain links TRBV14 to TRBJ2-7, with TRBD1 matching 9 bases. After removal of 1 base from V and 3 bases from J, the junction contained 4 bases not matched to a gene. In germline, CDR1 is SGHDN, CDR2 FVKESK. This CDR3 has 15 residues. CDR3 loop: CASSQGTGEFYEQYF. The CDR3 DNA is TGTGCCAGCAGCCAAGGGACAGGGGAGTTCTACGAGCAGTACTTC.

V gene TRBV12-5 combines with J gene TRBJ1-3; D might be TRBD1 (6 bases). Trimming took 3 bases from V and 3 from J, leaving 12 bases between them. The CDR3 spans 15 residues. Per germline, CDR1 LGHNT and CDR2 FRNRAP. The CDR3 region has the DNA TGTGCTAGTGGTTTAGGGGGAACCGATGGAAACACCATATATTTT. Protein sequence: CASGLGGTDGNTIYF.

This clone has only a few counts. In DNA form, the CDR3 reads TGTGCCAGCAGGCCCGAGCGGGAGTTGTTTGATACGCAGTATTTT. The encoded protein is CASRPERELFDTQYF. The V and J genes are TRBV6-6 and TRBJ2-3, with 8 bases fitting TRBD2. Per the germline V gene, CDR1 is MNHNY and CDR2 is SVGAGI (reference sequence). J was trimmed by 6 bases and V by 6 bases; bases with no gene match: 11. The CDR3 has 15 amino acids.

The CDR3: CASRDYQAEQYF. The CDR3 nucleotides are TGTGCCAGCCGGGACTACCAAGCCGAGCAGTACTTC. The chain is built from TRBV2 and TRBJ2-7; 7 bases match TRBD2. CDR3 length: 12 amino acids. Germline V gene sequence: CDR1 SNHLY, CDR2 FYNNEI. V shed 8 bases, J shed 6 bases, and the junction held 7 bases outside the gene matches.

This clone was counted between two and nine times. V usage is TRBV4-3 and J usage is TRBJ2-7; 12 bases are shared with TRBD1. The CDR3 spans 14 residues. V shed 4 bases, J shed 6 bases, and the junction held 4 bases outside the gene matches. Germline V CDR1 and CDR2: LGHNA, YSLEER. The CDR3 region is CASSPGQGAREQYF. CDR3 nucleotide sequence: TGCGCCAGCAGCCCGGGACAGGGGGCCCGCGAGCAGTACTTC.